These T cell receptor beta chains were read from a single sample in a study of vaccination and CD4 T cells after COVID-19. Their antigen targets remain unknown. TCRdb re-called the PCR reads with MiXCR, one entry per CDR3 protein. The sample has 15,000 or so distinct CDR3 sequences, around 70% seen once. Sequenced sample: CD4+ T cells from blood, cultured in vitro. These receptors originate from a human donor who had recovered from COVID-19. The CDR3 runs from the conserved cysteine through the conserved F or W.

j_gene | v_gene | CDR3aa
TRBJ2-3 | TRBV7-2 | CASSLAPVSSSGIGTDTQYF
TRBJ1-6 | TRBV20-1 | CSANKPQGNSPLHF
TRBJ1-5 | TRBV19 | CASTLIGRESNQPQHF
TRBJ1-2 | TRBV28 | CASSFSTVRYGYTF
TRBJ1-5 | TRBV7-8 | CASSLALWQARRSQPQHF
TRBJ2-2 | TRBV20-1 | CSAPRQAPNTGELFF
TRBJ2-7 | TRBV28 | CASRMAGPNEQYF
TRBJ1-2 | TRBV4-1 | CASSQDRGRTPYGYTF
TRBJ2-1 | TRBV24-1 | CATSDWTSGRDGEQFF
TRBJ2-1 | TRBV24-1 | CATSDLREAGPRGEQFF
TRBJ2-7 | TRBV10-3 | CAISAGTAYEQYF
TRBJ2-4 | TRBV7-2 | CASSKGSKNIQYF
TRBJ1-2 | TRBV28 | CASSSRYGGYTF
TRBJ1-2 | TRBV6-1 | CASSTSGTVASKGYTF
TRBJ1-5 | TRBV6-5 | CASSYSAGAGQPQHF
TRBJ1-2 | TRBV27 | CASSSTGTGLRYTF
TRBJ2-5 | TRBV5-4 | CASSHLGGETQYF
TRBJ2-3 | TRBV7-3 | CASSLGMDTQYF
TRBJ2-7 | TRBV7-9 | CANLGDPSYEQYF
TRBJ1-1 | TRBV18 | CASFRDRNTEAFF
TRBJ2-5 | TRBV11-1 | CASSLPIQETQYF
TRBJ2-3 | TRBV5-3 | CARSRIDTQYF
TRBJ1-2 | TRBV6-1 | CASSPPRSRGGYTF
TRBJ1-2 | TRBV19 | CASSKRSCGYGYTF
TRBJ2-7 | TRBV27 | CASSRMTGPSYEQYF
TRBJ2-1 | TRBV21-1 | CASNRDTLGEQFF
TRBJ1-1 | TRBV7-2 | CASSKQNRVVGTEAFF
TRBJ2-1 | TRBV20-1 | CSAPTGTYNEQFF
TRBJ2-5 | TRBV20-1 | CSARGGQETQYF
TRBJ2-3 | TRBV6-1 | CATALGQITDTQYF
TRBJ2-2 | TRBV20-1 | CSAEVGANTGELFF
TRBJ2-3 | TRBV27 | CASSPQRGTQYF
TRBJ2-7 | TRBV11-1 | CASSFGTGIYEQYF
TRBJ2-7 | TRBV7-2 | CASSHPQSAYEQYF
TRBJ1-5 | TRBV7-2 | CASSPGSWGNQPQHF
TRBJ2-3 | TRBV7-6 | CASSTRTGATDTQYF
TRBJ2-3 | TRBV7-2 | CASSLVAGADTQYF